A single T cell receptor (beta chain) is shown here with its context. The data derive from a study of identical twins. Germline lookup yields CDR1 DFQATT and CDR2 SNEGSKA (reference sequence). Between the trimmed V and J ends, which lost 8 bases and 2 bases, there was a span of 17 bases. The CDR3 length is 14 residues. TCRdb re-derived calls from the 5' RACE reads in MiXCR, one entry per CDR3 protein. The table records more than 1.5 million distinct CDR3 sequences, under 35% of them present only once. Healthy Caucasian donors formed the entire cohort. This chain joins TRBV20-1 and TRBJ2-3, with D uncertain. What was sequenced was cord blood. The sequence came from a newborn girl in good health. The CDR3 reads CSSKMGSSTDTQYF. CDR3 in DNA: TGCAGTAGTAAGATGGGATCCTCCACAGATACGCAGTATTTT.